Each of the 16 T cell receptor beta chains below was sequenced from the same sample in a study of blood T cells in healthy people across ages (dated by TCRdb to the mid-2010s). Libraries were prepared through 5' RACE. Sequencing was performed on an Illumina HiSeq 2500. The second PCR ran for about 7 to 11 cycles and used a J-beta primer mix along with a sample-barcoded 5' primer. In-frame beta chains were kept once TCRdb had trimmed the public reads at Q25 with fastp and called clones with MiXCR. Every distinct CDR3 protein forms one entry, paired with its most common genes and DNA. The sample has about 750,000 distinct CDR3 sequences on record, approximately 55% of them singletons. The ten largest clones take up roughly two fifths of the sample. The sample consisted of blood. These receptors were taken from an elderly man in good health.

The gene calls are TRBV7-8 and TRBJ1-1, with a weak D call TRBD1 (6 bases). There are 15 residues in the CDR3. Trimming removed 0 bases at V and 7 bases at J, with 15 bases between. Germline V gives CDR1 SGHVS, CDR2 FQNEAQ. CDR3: CASSLAWGAQGEAFF. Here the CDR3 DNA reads TGTGCCAGCAGCTTAGCGTGGGGGGCGCAGGGTGAAGCTTTCTTT.

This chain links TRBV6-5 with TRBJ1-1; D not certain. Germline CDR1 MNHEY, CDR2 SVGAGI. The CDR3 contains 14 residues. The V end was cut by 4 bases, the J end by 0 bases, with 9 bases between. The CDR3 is CASSSLLMNTEAFF. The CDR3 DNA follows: TGTGCCAGCAGTTCGTTACTGATGAACACTGAAGCTTTCTTT.

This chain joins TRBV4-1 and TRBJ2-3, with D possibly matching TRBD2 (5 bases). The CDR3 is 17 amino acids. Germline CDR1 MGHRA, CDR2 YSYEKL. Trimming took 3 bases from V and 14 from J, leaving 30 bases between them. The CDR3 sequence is CASSQAGGAIGNRYAYF. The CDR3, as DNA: TGCGCCAGCAGCCAGGCAGGAGGAGCGATTGGAAACAGATACGCGTATTTT.

As DNA, the CDR3 is TGCGCCAGCAGCGTAGGCAGCGGGGAAAACATTCAGTACTTC. Encoded protein: CASSVGSGENIQYF. The chain couples TRBV5-1 to TRBJ2-4, with 7 bases fitting TRBD2. Trimming removed 4 bases from V and 5 bases from J; junction bases left unmatched: 6. CDR1 is SGHRS, CDR2 YFSETQ, per germline. The CDR3 runs 14 residues.

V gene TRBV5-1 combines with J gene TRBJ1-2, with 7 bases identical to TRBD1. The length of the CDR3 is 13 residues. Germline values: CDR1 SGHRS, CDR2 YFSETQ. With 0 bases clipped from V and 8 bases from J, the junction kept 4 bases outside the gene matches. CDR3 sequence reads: CASSLDTGDGYTF. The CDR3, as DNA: TGCGCCAGCAGCTTGGATACAGGGGACGGCTACACCTTC.

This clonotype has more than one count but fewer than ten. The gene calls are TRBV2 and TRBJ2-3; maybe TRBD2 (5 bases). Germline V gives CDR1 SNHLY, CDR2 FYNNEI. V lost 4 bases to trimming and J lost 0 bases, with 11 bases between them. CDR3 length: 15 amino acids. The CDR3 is CASSASGVSTDTQYF. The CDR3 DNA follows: TGTGCCAGCAGTGCCTCCGGGGTGAGCACAGATACGCAGTATTTT. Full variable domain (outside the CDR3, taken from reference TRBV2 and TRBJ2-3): EPEVTQTPSHQVTQMGQEVILRCVPISNHLYFYWYRQILGQKVEFLVSFYNNEISEKSEIFDDQFSVERPDGSNFTLKIRSTKLEDSAMYFCASSASGVSTDTQYFGPGTRLTVL.

CDR3 DNA: TGTGCCAGCAGTGTTTCGGGACAGGGGCACCAGCCCCAGCATTTT. This encodes CASSVSGQGHQPQHF. The chain links TRBV2 to TRBJ1-5, with TRBD1 matching 10 bases. After removal of 4 bases from V and 7 bases from J, the junction contained 7 bases not matched to a gene. CDR3 length equals 15 residues. The germline CDR1 and CDR2 sequences are SNHLY and FYNNEI.

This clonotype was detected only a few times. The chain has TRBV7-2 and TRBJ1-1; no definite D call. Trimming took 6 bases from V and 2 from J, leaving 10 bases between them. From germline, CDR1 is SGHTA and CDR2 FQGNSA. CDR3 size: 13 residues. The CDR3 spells CASSNRVNTEAFF. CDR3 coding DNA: TGTGCCAGCAGTAACAGAGTTAACACTGAAGCTTTCTTT.

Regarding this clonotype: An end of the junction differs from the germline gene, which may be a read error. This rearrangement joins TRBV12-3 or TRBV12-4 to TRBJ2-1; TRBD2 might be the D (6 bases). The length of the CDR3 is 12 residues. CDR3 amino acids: CASSLDTGEQFF. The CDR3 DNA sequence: TGTGCCAGCAGTTTAGATACGGGGGAGCAATTCTTC.

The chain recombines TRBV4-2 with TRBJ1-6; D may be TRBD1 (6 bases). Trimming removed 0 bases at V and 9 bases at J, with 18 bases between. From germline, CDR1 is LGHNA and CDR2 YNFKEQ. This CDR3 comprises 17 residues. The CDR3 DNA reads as TGTGCCAGCAGCCAAGAAGGACAGCCCCAAGCAGCTTCACCCCTCCACTTT. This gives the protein CASSQEGQPQAASPLHF.

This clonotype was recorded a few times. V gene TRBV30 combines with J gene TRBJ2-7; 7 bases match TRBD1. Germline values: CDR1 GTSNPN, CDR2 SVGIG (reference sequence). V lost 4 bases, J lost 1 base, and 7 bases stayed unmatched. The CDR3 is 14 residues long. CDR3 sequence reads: CAWNRDRGSYEQYF. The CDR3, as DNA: TGTGCCTGGAACCGGGACAGAGGTTCCTACGAGCAGTACTTC.

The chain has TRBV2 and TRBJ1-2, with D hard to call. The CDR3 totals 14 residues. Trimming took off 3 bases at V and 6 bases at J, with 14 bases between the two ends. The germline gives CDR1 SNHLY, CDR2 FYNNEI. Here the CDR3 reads CASSEGIKGNGYTF. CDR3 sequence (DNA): TGTGCCAGCAGTGAGGGTATCAAGGGTAATGGCTACACCTTC.

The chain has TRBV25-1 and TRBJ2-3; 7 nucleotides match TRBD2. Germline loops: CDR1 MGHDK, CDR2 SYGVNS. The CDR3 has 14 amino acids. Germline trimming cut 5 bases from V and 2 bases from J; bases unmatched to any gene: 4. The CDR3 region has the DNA TGTGCCAGCAGTCGCGCGGGAGACACAGATACGCAGTATTTT. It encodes CASSRAGDTDTQYF.

The CDR3 reads CASSLEGARDEQYF. CDR3 in DNA: TGCGCCAGCAGCTTGGAAGGGGCGAGGGACGAGCAGTACTTC. V is TRBV5-1 and J is TRBJ2-7, with D perhaps given as TRBD1 or TRBD2 (5 bases each). V was trimmed by 0 bases and J by 5 bases, leaving 12 bases between them. The V gene's germline CDR1 is SGHRS and CDR2 YFSETQ. The CDR3 sequence is 14 residues long.

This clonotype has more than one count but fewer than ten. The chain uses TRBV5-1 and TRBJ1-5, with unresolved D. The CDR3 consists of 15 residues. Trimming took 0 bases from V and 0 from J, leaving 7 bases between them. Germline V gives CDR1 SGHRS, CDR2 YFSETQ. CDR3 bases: TGCGCCAGCAGCTTGGACGGATATAGCAATCAGCCCCAGCATTTT. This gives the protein CASSLDGYSNQPQHF.

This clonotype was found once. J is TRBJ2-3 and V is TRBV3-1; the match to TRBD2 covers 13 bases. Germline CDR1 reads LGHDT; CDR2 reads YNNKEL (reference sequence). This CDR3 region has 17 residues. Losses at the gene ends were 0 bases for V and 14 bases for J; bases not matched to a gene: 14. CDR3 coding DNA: TGTGCCAGCAGCCAAGAGAAGGGACTAGCGGGGCACAGATACGCGTATTTT. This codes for CASSQEKGLAGHRYAYF.